The present entry profiles one T cell receptor (beta chain) with its context. What it recognizes is unknown. This sample stems from a study of beta chain features in type 1 diabetes. Study results and limitations: There were fewer insertions and more deletions at the VDJ junctions of type 1 diabetes patients. The analysis here could not establish whether HLA type shapes TCRB rearrangement. Moderate but significant shortening of TCRB CDR3s was recorded in all four CD4+ subsets from Type 1 diabetes patients.

The whole isolated RNA underwent reverse transcription, so sequencing captured expressed TCRB transcripts. Sequencing was performed with immunoSEQ multiplex PCR; in TCRdb, only in-frame clones are kept and a portion is missing. The data contain 640,000 or so clones, around 15% of them singletons. The V end was cut by 4 bases, the J end by 8 bases, with 12 bases between. The length of the CDR3 is 12 residues. Germline CDR1 reads GTSNPN; CDR2 reads SVGIG (reference sequence). This clonotype was sampled from a man younger than 35 with type 1 diabetes. The V and J genes are TRBV30 and TRBJ2-1; the D gene could be TRBD1 or TRBD2 (5 bases each). Sequencing was carried out using naive CD4+ T cells from blood. DNA for the CDR3: TGTGCCTGGACCCAGGGAGTTGATGAGCAGTTCTTC. Its protein product is CAWTQGVDEQFF.